This T cell receptor beta chain was profiled in a study of blood T cells in healthy people across ages. Study in general: Per two T cells, template switching captured roughly one barcoded beta molecule.

Researchers isolated at least 7 million PBMCs per sample. The CDR3 is made up of 13 amino acids. The V gene's germline CDR1 is MDHEN and CDR2 SYDVKM. J gave up 9 bases and V 6 bases, and 8 bases lay outside the gene matches. It was with a sample-barcoded 5' primer and a J-beta primer mix that a second PCR of about 7 to 12 cycles was run. Every cDNA molecule bore a tag from a template-switch adaptor containing 12 random nucleotides. TCRdb reprocessed the 5' RACE reads with MiXCR, giving one entry per CDR3 protein. The sample holds about 1 million distinct CDR3 sequences; 40% to 45% are singletons and the top ten take approximately 20%.

This TCR derives from a woman aged 60-75 years in good health. The genes are TRBV28 and TRBJ2-1; 7 bases match TRBD2. Material for sequencing was blood. The CDR3 bases are TGTGCCAGCAGCCTATGGGGGGGGAGTGAGCAGTTCTTC. Its protein is CASSLWGGSEQFF.